Sequencing of this T cell receptor beta chain was carried out in a study of beta chain features in type 1 diabetes. Study results and caveats: Short templates might get an advantage during PCR, and this would be equal in patients and controls. A greater similarity of naive, central memory and Treg TCRB repertoires was seen among patients than among healthy donors.

Germline assignment: CDR1 SGHTA and CDR2 FQGNSA. The CDR3 runs 12 residues. TCRB transcripts that were expressed got sequenced, as all of the isolated RNA had been reverse transcribed. Repertoires were generated with immunoSEQ multiplex PCR, while TCRdb's copy carries only in-frame clones and drops some. The data hold 250,000 to 350,000 clones, with 13% to 15% observed a single time. On this clone itself: Its target is not known. Compared with germline, one end of the junction differs, possibly owing to a read error.

The sample consisted of central memory CD4+ T cells from blood. The chain couples TRBV7-2 to TRBJ1-2, with D possibly being TRBD1 (5 bases). The receptor was derived from a young man in good health. Written as DNA, the CDR3 is TGTGCCAGCAGCTTAATGCTAGGGGACGTCCACTTC. Its protein is CASSLMLGDVHF.